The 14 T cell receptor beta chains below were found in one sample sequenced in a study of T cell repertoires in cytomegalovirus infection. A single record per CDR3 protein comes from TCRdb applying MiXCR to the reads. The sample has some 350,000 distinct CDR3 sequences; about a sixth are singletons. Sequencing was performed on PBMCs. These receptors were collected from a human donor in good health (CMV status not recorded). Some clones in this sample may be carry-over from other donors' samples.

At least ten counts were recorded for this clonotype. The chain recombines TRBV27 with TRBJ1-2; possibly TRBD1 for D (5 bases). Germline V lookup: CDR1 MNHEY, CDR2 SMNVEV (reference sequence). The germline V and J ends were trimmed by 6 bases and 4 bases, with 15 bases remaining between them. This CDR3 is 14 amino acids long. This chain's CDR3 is CASRPSRAPYGYTF. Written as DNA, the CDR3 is TGTGCCAGCAGGCCAAGCAGGGCTCCCTATGGCTACACCTTC.

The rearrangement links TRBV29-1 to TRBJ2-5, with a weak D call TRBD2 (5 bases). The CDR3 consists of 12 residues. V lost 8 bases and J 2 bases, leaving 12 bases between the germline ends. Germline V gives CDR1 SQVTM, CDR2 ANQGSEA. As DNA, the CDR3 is TGCAGCTCCGGGAATTTACAAGAGACCCAGTACTTC. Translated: CSSGNLQETQYF.

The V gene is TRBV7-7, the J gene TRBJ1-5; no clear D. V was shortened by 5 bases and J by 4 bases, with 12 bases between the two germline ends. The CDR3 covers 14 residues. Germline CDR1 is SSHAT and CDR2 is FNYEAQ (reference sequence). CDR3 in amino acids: CASSGSRANQPQHF. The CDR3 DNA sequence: TGTGCCAGCAGCGGAAGTCGGGCGAATCAGCCCCAGCATTTT.

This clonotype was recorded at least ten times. The CDR3 DNA reads as TGTGCCAGCAGCTTAGTTCGCACTGAAGCTTTCTTT. Translating gives CASSLVRTEAFF. This chain links TRBV7-8 with TRBJ1-1, with D unresolved. This CDR3 has 12 residues. Trimming cost V 1 base and J 4 bases, with 4 bases left between them. Germline CDR1 and CDR2: SGHVS and FQNEAQ.

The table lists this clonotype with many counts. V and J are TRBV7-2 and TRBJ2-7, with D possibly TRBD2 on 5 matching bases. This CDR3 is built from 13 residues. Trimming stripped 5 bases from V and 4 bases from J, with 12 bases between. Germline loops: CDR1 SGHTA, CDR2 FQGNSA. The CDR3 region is CASSDYPGYEQYF. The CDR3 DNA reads TGTGCCAGCAGCGACTACCCCGGATACGAGCAGTACTTC.

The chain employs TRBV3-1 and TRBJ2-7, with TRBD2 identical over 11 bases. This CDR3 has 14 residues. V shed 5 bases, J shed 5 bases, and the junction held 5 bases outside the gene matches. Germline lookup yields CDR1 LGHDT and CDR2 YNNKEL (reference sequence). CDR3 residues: CASSYSGREDEQYF. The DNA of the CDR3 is TGTGCCAGCAGCTATAGCGGGAGGGAGGACGAGCAGTACTTC.

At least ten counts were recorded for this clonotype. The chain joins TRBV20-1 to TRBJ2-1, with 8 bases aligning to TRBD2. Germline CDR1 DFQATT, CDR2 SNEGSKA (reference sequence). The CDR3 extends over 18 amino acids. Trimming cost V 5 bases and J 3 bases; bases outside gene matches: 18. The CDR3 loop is CSARGAGNGRAGYNEQFF. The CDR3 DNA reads TGCAGTGCTCGGGGTGCGGGCAACGGGAGGGCCGGCTACAATGAGCAGTTCTTC.

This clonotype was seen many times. CDR3 coding DNA: TGTGCCAGCAGCACCGGGGGTCAGGGAGCCTACGAGCAGTACTTC. It codes for CASSTGGQGAYEQYF. V usage is TRBV7-9 and J usage is TRBJ2-7; D may be TRBD2 (6 bases). Germline CDR1 is SEHNR and CDR2 is FQNEAQ (reference sequence). V lost 5 bases and J lost 2, with 16 bases in between. This CDR3 has 15 amino acids.

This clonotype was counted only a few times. CDR3 amino acids: CASVPGGATDTQYF. CDR3 sequence (DNA): TGCGCCAGCGTCCCCGGGGGGGCAACAGATACGCAGTATTTT. J is TRBJ2-3 and V is TRBV5-1; TRBD2 aligns across 8 bases. Germline V gene data show CDR1 as SGHRS and CDR2 as YFSETQ. CDR3 size: 14 residues. With 7 bases clipped from V and 3 bases from J, the junction kept 7 bases outside the gene matches.

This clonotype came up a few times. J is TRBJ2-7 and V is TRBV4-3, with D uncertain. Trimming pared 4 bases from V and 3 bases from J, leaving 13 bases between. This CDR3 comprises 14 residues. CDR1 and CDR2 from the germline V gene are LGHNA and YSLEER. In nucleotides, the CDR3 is TGCGCCAGCAGCCCAGCGCCGAGTGGCTACGAGCAGTACTTC. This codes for CASSPAPSGYEQYF.

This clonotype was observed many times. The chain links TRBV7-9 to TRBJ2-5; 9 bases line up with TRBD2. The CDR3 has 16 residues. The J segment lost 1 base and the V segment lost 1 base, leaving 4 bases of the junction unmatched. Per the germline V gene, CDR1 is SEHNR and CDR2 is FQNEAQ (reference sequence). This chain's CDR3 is CASSLGSSGAQETQYF. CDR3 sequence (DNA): TGTGCCAGCAGCTTAGGCTCTAGCGGGGCCCAAGAGACCCAGTACTTC.

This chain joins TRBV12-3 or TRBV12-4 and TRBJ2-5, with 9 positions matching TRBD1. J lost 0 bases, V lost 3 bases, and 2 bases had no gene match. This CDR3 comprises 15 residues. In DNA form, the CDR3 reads TGTGCCAGCAGTTTCGGGGACAGGGACCAAGAGACCCAGTACTTC. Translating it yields CASSFGDRDQETQYF.

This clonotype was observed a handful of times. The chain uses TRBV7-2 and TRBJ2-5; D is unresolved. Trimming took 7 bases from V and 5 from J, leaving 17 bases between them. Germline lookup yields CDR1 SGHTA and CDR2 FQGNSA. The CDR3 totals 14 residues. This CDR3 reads CASKPQRPEETQYF. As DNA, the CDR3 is TGTGCCAGCAAACCACAGCGACCCGAGGAGACCCAGTACTTC.

The chain's CDR3 is CAGHADSKAFF. For the CDR3, the DNA is TGTGCCGGCCACGCTGACAGTAAAGCTTTCTTT. This rearrangement joins TRBV2 to TRBJ1-1, with D possibly being TRBD1 (5 bases). This CDR3 spans 11 amino acids. V was clipped by 11 bases and J by 9 bases, with 16 bases between them. Germline V gene data show CDR1 as SNHLY and CDR2 as FYNNEI.